The rows below give T cell receptor beta chains drawn from one sample of a study of T cells in Graves' hyperthyroidism and ophthalmopathy. MiXCR, run by TCRdb on the multiplex PCR reads, gives a single entry per CDR3 protein. The table lists a few hundred thousand distinct CDR3 sequences, around 17% of them singletons. The sample was blood. The receptors were gathered from a woman between 45 and 60 years old with Graves' hyperthyroidism. Each CDR3 is given with its conserved first and last residue. The D gene is left open where the match is weak. Clone size appears in some rows only: once, few, many, or a class for an expanded clone.

many	TRBD2	TRBV20-1	TRBJ2-5	CSASGRREGQETQYF	TGCAGTGCTAGCGGAAGGCGGGAGGGGCAAGAGACCCAGTACTTC
many	-	TRBV19	TRBJ2-3	CASSTRTDTQYF	TGTGCCAGTAGTACCCGAACAGATACGCAGTATTTT
-	-	TRBV19	TRBJ1-1	CASRISTEAFF	TGTGCCAGTAGAATTTCAACTGAAGCTTTCTTT
many	-	TRBV2	TRBJ1-2	CASSEEWGSYGYTF	TGTGCCAGCAGTGAGGAATGGGGCTCCTATGGCTACACCTTC
many	TRBD1	TRBV5-1	TRBJ2-3	CASRTGSTDTQYF	TGCGCCAGCAGGACAGGGAGCACAGATACGCAGTATTTT
many	-	TRBV15	TRBJ1-2	CATSRGGQRNYGYTF	TGTGCCACCAGCAGAGGGGGGCAAAGAAACTATGGCTACACCTTC
-	-	TRBV28	TRBJ1-4	CASRQTDWNEKLFF	TGTGCCAGCAGACAGACGGACTGGAATGAAAAACTGTTTTTT
many	TRBD2	TRBV27	TRBJ2-2	CASSFSQWGDYQGGELFF	TGTGCCAGCAGTTTCTCCCAATGGGGGGACTACCAGGGCGGGGAGCTGTTTTTT
few	-	TRBV7-2	TRBJ2-7	CASSLVDRDYEQYF	TGTGCCAGCAGCTTAGTAGATAGGGACTACGAGCAGTACTTC
many	-	TRBV10-1	TRBJ2-7	CASSPELGRLTYEQYF	TGCGCCAGCAGCCCCGAGTTGGGGAGACTAACCTACGAGCAGTACTTC
-	-	TRBV28	TRBJ2-7	CASSLSRGTTLGEQYF	TGTGCCAGCAGTTTATCCCGCGGAACCACCTTGGGAGAGCAGTACTTC
many	TRBD1	TRBV7-8	TRBJ2-6	CASSRPGQGASGANVLTF	TGTGCCAGCAGCAGACCGGGACAGGGGGCTTCTGGGGCCAACGTCCTGACTTTC
-	-	TRBV5-1	TRBJ2-7	CASSLDGSGGAFYEQYF	TGCGCCAGCAGCTTGGATGGTTCTGGGGGCGCTTTTTACGAGCAGTACTTC
many	-	TRBV18	TRBJ1-1	CASSPLDRLNTEAFF	TGTGCCAGCTCACCACTAGACAGGCTGAACACTGAAGCTTTCTTT
few	-	TRBV12-3/TRBV12-4	TRBJ2-1	CASSPHRSGSSEQFF	TGTGCCAGCAGTCCACACCGATCAGGATCAAGTGAGCAGTTCTTC
-	-	TRBV6-2/TRBV6-3	TRBJ2-5	CASSYVKTQYF	TGTGCCAGCAGTTACGTGAAGACCCAGTACTTC
-	-	TRBV20-1	TRBJ2-7	CSARNTMAGTYEQYF	TGCAGTGCAAGAAACACTATGGCGGGAACCTACGAGCAGTACTTC
many	-	TRBV12-3/TRBV12-4	TRBJ1-2	CASSLHRADYGYTF	TGTGCCAGCAGTTTGCACAGGGCTGACTATGGCTACACCTTC
few	TRBD2	TRBV20-1	TRBJ2-5	CSANPGLGKGETQYF	TGCAGTGCTAACCCGGGACTAGGAAAAGGAGAGACCCAGTACTTC
many	-	TRBV7-2	TRBJ2-1	CASSLEATGNEQFF	TGTGCCAGCAGCTTAGAGGCCACCGGCAATGAGCAGTTCTTC
many	-	TRBV3-1	TRBJ2-7	CASSQSGAYEQYF	TGTGCCAGCAGCCAAAGTGGCGCCTACGAGCAGTACTTC
few	TRBD2	TRBV5-4	TRBJ2-1	CASSLAGTSGRNEQFF	TGTGCCAGCAGCTTGGCGGGGACTAGCGGGAGAAATGAGCAGTTCTTC
-	-	TRBV7-9	TRBJ2-3	CASSFPGHPGDTQYF	TGTGCCAGCAGCTTCCCGGGACACCCAGGAGATACGCAGTATTTT
many	TRBD2	TRBV7-2	TRBJ2-1	CASTQSVASGRASYNEQFF	TGTGCCAGCACCCAGTCGGTGGCTAGCGGGAGGGCCTCCTACAATGAGCAGTTCTTC
few	-	TRBV11-2	TRBJ2-1	CASSLTQGYSYNEQFF	TGTGCCAGCAGCTTGACCCAGGGGTATTCCTACAATGAGCAGTTCTTC
many	-	TRBV7-2	TRBJ2-7	CASSLVVSSYEQYF	TGTGCCAGCAGCTTAGTCGTTAGCTCCTACGAGCAGTACTTC
many	-	TRBV28	TRBJ1-5	CASSTPGIGNQPQHF	TGTGCCAGCAGTACCCCGGGGATCGGCAATCAGCCCCAGCATTTT
many	TRBD1	TRBV10-1	TRBJ2-1	CASRDRGDGEQFF	TGCGCCAGCAGGGACAGGGGGGACGGTGAGCAGTTCTTC
-	-	TRBV30	TRBJ2-7	CAWSVGGGISYEQYF	TGTGCCTGGAGCGTCGGGGGCGGGATATCTTACGAGCAGTACTTC
many	TRBD1	TRBV7-8	TRBJ2-7	CASSDFTGGAYEQYF	TGTGCCAGCAGCGACTTTACAGGGGGCGCATACGAGCAGTACTTC
-	TRBD2	TRBV24-1	TRBJ2-1	CATSDPTSGDNEQFF	TGTGCCACCAGTGACCCGACTAGCGGCGACAATGAGCAGTTCTTC
many	-	TRBV5-1	TRBJ1-1	CASREFANTEAFF	TGCGCCAGCAGAGAGTTCGCGAACACTGAAGCTTTCTTT